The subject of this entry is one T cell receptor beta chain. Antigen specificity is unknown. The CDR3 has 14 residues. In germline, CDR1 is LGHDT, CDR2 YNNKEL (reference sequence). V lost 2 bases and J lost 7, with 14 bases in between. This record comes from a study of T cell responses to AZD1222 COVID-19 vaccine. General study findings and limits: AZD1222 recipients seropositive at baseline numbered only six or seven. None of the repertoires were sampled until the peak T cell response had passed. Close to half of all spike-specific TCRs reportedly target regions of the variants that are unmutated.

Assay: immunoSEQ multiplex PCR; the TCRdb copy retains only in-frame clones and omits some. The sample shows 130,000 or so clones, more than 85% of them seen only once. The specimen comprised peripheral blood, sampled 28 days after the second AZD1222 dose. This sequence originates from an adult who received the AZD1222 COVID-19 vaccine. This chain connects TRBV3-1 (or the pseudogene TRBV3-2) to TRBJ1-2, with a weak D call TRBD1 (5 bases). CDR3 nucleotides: TGTGCCAGCAGCCAATCTATAGGGGCTGTTGGCTACACCTTC. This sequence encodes CASSQSIGAVGYTF.